This T cell receptor (beta chain) appears in the sequencing data of a study of shared clonotypes between healthy human individuals. A word on this clone: Its target is unknown.

The authors ran unsorted PBMC replicate PCRs on about 320 ng DNA, about 30,000 T cell genomes. Authors' data handling: There were no quality scores in the junction-only immunoSEQ sequences, so filtering differed. Assay used: immunoSEQ multiplex PCR; TCRdb lists only in-frame clones, some missing. From that table come the V and J calls and clone size; the DNA was used to work out D and trimming. The sample yields roughly 480,000 clones, less than 80% seen once. The germline gives CDR1 KGHSH, CDR2 LQKENI. The CDR3 runs to 16 residues. V was clipped by 1 base and J by 3 bases, with 13 bases between them. Study results and caveats: Sharing of clonotypes among donors was expected to vary with sequencing depth.

The sequenced sample was PBMCs. This chain connects TRBV18 to TRBJ1-3; D uncertain. The clonotype comes from a middle-aged woman in good health. Some clones in this sample may be carry-over from other donors' samples. The CDR3 DNA sequence: TGTGCCAGCTCACCACAGGAAGGCAGGCTTGGAAACACCATATATTTT. Its translation: CASSPQEGRLGNTIYF.